Listed here are 4 T cell receptor beta chains from one sample, sequenced in a study of OX40 agonist ivuxolimab in advanced cancers. Assay: immunoSEQ multiplex PCR; the TCRdb copy retains only in-frame clones and omits some. The table includes about 16,000 clones, around three quarters detected once. The sample here was CD4+ or CD8+ T cells sorted from blood, taken in a trial of the OX40 agonist ivuxolimab. All receptors derive from an adult with an advanced solid tumor such as melanoma, head and neck, liver or kidney cancer.

There are a few counts of this clone. CDR3 nucleotides: TGTGCCAGCAGCTTACGGCAGGGGTCTTTTGAGCAGTACTTC. Translation: CASSLRQGSFEQYF. The J gene is TRBJ2-7, the V gene TRBV7-2; possibly TRBD1 for D (6 bases). The CDR3 covers 14 residues. The V end was cut by 2 bases, the J end by 7 bases, with 15 bases between. The germline gives CDR1 SGHTA, CDR2 FQGNSA.

The V and J genes are TRBV21-1 and TRBJ1-6; the D call of TRBD1 is as the table states it, not checked on the DNA. TRBV21-1 is a listed pseudogene. The CDR3 runs 15 residues. CDR3 loop: CASSEEGTGDSPLHF. DNA of the CDR3: TGTGCCAGCAGCGAAGAGGGGACAGGGGATTCACCCCTCCACTTT.

This rearrangement joins TRBV7-9 to TRBJ1-1; TRBD1 might be the D (6 bases). Germline lookup yields CDR1 SEHNR and CDR2 FQNEAQ (reference sequence). Trimming left V 2 bases short and J 10 bases short, with 23 bases between. The length of the CDR3 is 16 residues. The CDR3 sequence: CASSLPIPRTVIRAFF. The DNA of the CDR3 is TGTGCCAGCAGCTTACCCATCCCTAGGACAGTTATACGAGCTTTCTTT.

The chain's CDR3 is CASSPDLGGTEAFF. DNA of the CDR3: TGTGCCAGCAGCCCCGACCTGGGTGGGACTGAAGCTTTCTTT. This chain links TRBV5-4 with TRBJ1-1; no clear D gene. The CDR3 runs 14 residues. In germline, CDR1 is SGHNT, CDR2 YYREEE (reference sequence). Trimming removed 4 bases at V and 5 bases at J, with 15 bases between.